What follows are 27 T cell receptor beta chains derived from one specimen sequenced in a study of cytomegalovirus exposure and HLA in healthy donors (dated by TCRdb to about 2017). Libraries were built with the immunoSEQ multiplex PCR assay. The multiplex PCR relied on a mix of 60 forward primers for TCR Vbeta segments and 13 reverse primers for TCR Jbeta segments. What TCRdb holds here is the immuneACCESS table cut down to in-frame rearrangements. Part of the clones is not present; checked against another copy, under half of the missing clones reflect an unresolved V gene, and the others are unexplained. Within this sample are roughly 200,000 clones, with around 80% of them counted one time only. 3.5% to 5% of the sample rests with the top ten. Material for sequencing was PBMCs. The receptors stem from a woman between 25 and 40 years old in good health and CMV-seropositive.

J is TRBJ1-1 and V is TRBV15; no definite D call. The V and J ends lost 0 bases and 1 base respectively, with 9 bases between them. The germline gives CDR1 LNHNV, CDR2 YYDKDF (reference sequence). The CDR3 consists of 15 residues. Here the CDR3 DNA reads TGTGCCACCAGCAGAGATCGGGTAGGGAACACTGAAGCTTTCTTT. It translates to CATSRDRVGNTEAFF.

The V and J genes are TRBV5-1 and TRBJ1-1, with 9 bases that match TRBD1. Trimming removed 2 bases from V and 8 bases from J; junction bases left unmatched: 4. This CDR3 is 13 amino acids long. Germline assignment: CDR1 SGHRS and CDR2 YFSETQ. Here the CDR3 reads CASSFDGTGEAFF. CDR3 DNA sequence: TGCGCCAGCAGCTTCGACGGGACAGGGGAAGCTTTCTTT.

This rearrangement joins TRBV4-1 to TRBJ1-2; TRBD1 is a possible D gene (5 bases). Germline CDR1 MGHRA, CDR2 YSYEKL. With 0 bases removed from V and 8 bases from J, the gap between germline ends came to 16 bases. CDR3 length equals 15 residues. The CDR3 DNA sequence: TGCGCCAGCAGCCAAGACCCAGGGAGGAATGCAGGCTACACCTTC. This translates into CASSQDPGRNAGYTF.

The chain employs TRBV7-8 and TRBJ1-3, with 7 positions matching TRBD1. This CDR3 is 16 amino acids long. Germline values: CDR1 SGHVS, CDR2 FQNEAQ. V lost 6 bases, J lost 0 bases, and 8 bases stayed unmatched. This CDR3 is CASRDYRDSSGNTIYF. CDR3 DNA: TGTGCCAGCAGAGACTATCGGGACAGCTCTGGAAACACCATATATTTT.

This chain uses TRBV7-6 with TRBJ1-4; tentative D call: TRBD1 (6 bases). The V end lost 5 bases, the J end lost 8 bases, and 18 bases lay between the germline ends. CDR1 is SGHVS and CDR2 is FNYEAQ in the germline V gene. The CDR3 length is 15 residues. CDR3 nucleotides: TGTGCCAGCAGCAGAAGGGGCCCCCAGGGGGAAAAACTGTTTTTT. Protein sequence: CASSRRGPQGEKLFF.

V is TRBV10-3 and J is TRBJ2-7; D call uncertain. CDR3 length: 13 residues. Germline CDR1 reads ENHRY; CDR2 reads SYGVKD. Trimming took 5 bases from V and 2 from J, leaving 10 bases between them. CDR3 protein: CAISSPPPYEQYF. CDR3 in DNA: TGTGCCATCAGTTCCCCTCCCCCCTACGAGCAGTACTTC.

The chain links TRBV7-8 to TRBJ1-2; D is undetermined. This CDR3 has 15 amino acids. In germline, CDR1 is SGHVS, CDR2 FQNEAQ. V was cut by 5 bases and J by 2 bases, with 15 bases left in between. The DNA for the CDR3 is TGTGCCAGCAGCCCGAAGTGGGTGGAGAACTATGGCTACACCTTC. It translates to CASSPKWVENYGYTF.

The chain joins TRBV10-3 to TRBJ2-7, with D possibly being TRBD1 (6 bases). Trimming left V 2 bases short and J 7 bases short, with 9 bases between. Germline CDR1 reads ENHRY; CDR2 reads SYGVKD. The CDR3 loop spans 12 amino acids. This chain's CDR3 is CAISEAQGEQYF. CDR3 sequence (DNA): TGTGCCATCAGTGAGGCACAGGGAGAGCAGTACTTC.

The V and J genes are TRBV27 and TRBJ2-7; tentatively, D is TRBD1 (6 bases). V was cut by 2 bases and J by 2 bases, with 10 bases left in between. This CDR3 has 14 amino acids. Germline V gives CDR1 MNHEY, CDR2 SMNVEV (reference sequence). This chain's CDR3 is CASSLLRDTYEQYF. CDR3 in DNA: TGTGCCAGCAGTTTACTCCGGGACACCTACGAGCAGTACTTC.

V gene TRBV5-1 combines with J gene TRBJ1-4; TRBD1 matches 8 bases. The V and J ends lost 4 bases and 10 bases, in that order; junction bases with no gene match: 15. The CDR3 loop spans 16 amino acids. CDR1 SGHRS and CDR2 YFSETQ come from the germline V gene. CDR3 protein: CASSGYPTGVRGKLFF. In nucleotides, the CDR3 is TGCGCCAGCAGCGGATATCCGACAGGGGTTCGCGGAAAACTGTTTTTT.

This sequence joins TRBV10-2 and TRBJ2-1; D might be TRBD2 (6 bases). Per the germline V gene, CDR1 is WSHSY and CDR2 is SAAADI. The CDR3 contains 13 residues. The V end lost 6 bases, the J end lost 10 bases, and 16 bases lay between the germline ends. CDR3 in DNA: TGCGCCAGCAGCAGGGACTCCGTCTCGGAGCAGTTCTTC. Encoded protein: CASSRDSVSEQFF.

CDR3 loop: CASSDTSGADTQYF. DNA of the CDR3: TGTGCCAGCAGTGATACTAGCGGGGCGGATACGCAGTATTTT. The chain has TRBV2 and TRBJ2-3, with 10 bases matching TRBD2. Trimming removed 3 bases from V and 6 bases from J; junction bases left unmatched: 3. Germline CDR1 and CDR2: SNHLY and FYNNEI. The CDR3 length is 14 residues.

The rearrangement joins TRBV6-1 to TRBJ1-5, with unresolved D. CDR3 length equals 15 residues. The germline V gene encodes CDR1 MNHNS and CDR2 SASEGT. V lost 6 bases to trimming and J lost 0 bases, with 12 bases between them. CDR3 nucleotide sequence: TGTGCCAGCAGCGAGGCCGTGTATAGCAATCAGCCCCAGCATTTT. It codes for CASSEAVYSNQPQHF.

V usage is TRBV28 and J usage is TRBJ1-1, with 12 bases identical to TRBD1. V trimming: 2 bases; J trimming: 5 bases; junction bases outside the gene matches: 3. This CDR3 comprises 15 residues. Germline CDR1 reads MDHEN; CDR2 reads SYDVKM. DNA of the CDR3: TGTGCCAGCAGTTTAGCGGGACAGGGGGCGACTGAAGCTTTCTTT. This gives the protein CASSLAGQGATEAFF.

The chain has TRBV29-1 and TRBJ1-2; D not resolved. Germline V gene data show CDR1 as SQVTM and CDR2 as ANQGSEA. This CDR3 has 11 amino acids. V lost 0 bases, J lost 4 bases, and 3 bases lay in between. The DNA of the CDR3 is TGCAGCGTTGAAGACTTCTATGGCTACACCTTC. This encodes CSVEDFYGYTF.

The chain joins TRBV5-1 to TRBJ2-7; tentative D call: TRBD1 (7 bases). Germline V lookup: CDR1 SGHRS, CDR2 YFSETQ. The length of the CDR3 is 15 residues. V lost 0 bases to trimming and J lost 1 base, with 11 bases between them. CDR3 sequence (DNA): TGCGCCAGCAGCTTGGTTCAGGGGGGTTCCTACGAGCAGTACTTC. Its protein product is CASSLVQGGSYEQYF.

This clone was picked up a small number of times. J is TRBJ1-2 and V is TRBV4-3; TRBD1 matches at 10 bases. The length of the CDR3 is 17 residues. The germline gives CDR1 LGHNA, CDR2 YSLEER. The ends lost 0 bases at V and 3 bases at J; junction bases unmatched: 7. The DNA of the CDR3 is TGCGCCAGCAGCCAAGAGCGGGGACAGGGGAATTACTATGGCTACACCTTC. As protein: CASSQERGQGNYYGYTF.

This clone was seen a few times. This rearrangement joins TRBV2 to TRBJ2-1, with 12 bases lining up with TRBD2. The CDR3 consists of 15 residues. Germline loops: CDR1 SNHLY, CDR2 FYNNEI. Germline trimming cut 6 bases from V and 6 bases from J; bases unmatched to any gene: 6. CDR3 protein: CASRRGLAGINEQFF. Written as DNA, the CDR3 is TGTGCCAGCAGAAGAGGACTAGCGGGAATCAATGAGCAGTTCTTC.

V and J are TRBV9 and TRBJ1-2; D gene uncertain. The germline V and J ends were trimmed by 0 bases and 2 bases, with 11 bases remaining between them. Germline assignment: CDR1 SGDLS and CDR2 YYNGEE. The CDR3 spans 15 residues. CDR3 protein: CASSVVSGVNYGYTF. The CDR3 region has the DNA TGTGCCAGCAGCGTAGTCTCAGGCGTAAACTATGGCTACACCTTC.

The V gene is TRBV5-1, the J gene TRBJ2-2; TRBD2 agrees at 14 bases. The trim removed 4 bases at V and 5 bases at J, leaving 13 bases unmatched. From germline, CDR1 is SGHRS and CDR2 YFSETQ. The CDR3 extends over 19 amino acids. CDR3 sequence: CASSIPQTSGRARTGELFF. DNA for the CDR3: TGCGCCAGCAGCATCCCCCAGACTAGCGGGAGGGCCCGGACCGGGGAGCTGTTTTTT.

V and J are TRBV6-6 and TRBJ2-5; unclear D gene. CDR1 and CDR2 from the germline V gene are MNHNY and SVGAGI (reference sequence). This CDR3 has 13 residues. Trimming removed 6 bases from V and 2 bases from J, with 10 bases in between. The CDR3: CASSLQKQETQYF. CDR3 DNA: TGTGCCAGCAGCCTTCAGAAGCAAGAGACCCAGTACTTC.

The chain combines TRBV9 with TRBJ2-1, with D tentatively TRBD2 (7 bases). The germline V and J ends were trimmed by 1 base and 6 bases, with 14 bases remaining between them. The CDR3 extends over 15 amino acids. Looked up from germline, CDR1 is SGDLS and CDR2 is YYNGEE. CDR3 coding DNA: TGTGCCAGCAGCGTACGGGGGAGGGGGGGCAATGAGCAGTTCTTC. The encoded protein is CASSVRGRGGNEQFF.

This clone has only one observation. The chain is built from TRBV6-1 and TRBJ2-7; 10 bases are shared with TRBD1. Trimming cost V 6 bases and J 4 bases; bases outside gene matches: 9. The CDR3 covers 15 residues. The germline CDR1 and CDR2 sequences are MNHNS and SASEGT. In DNA form, the CDR3 reads TGTGCCAGCAGCGAGCGACAGGGGGCGAGGTACGAGCAGTACTTC. Encoded protein: CASSERQGARYEQYF.

This sequence joins TRBV5-1 and TRBJ2-7, with a tentative D call TRBD2 (5 bases). The V end lost 1 base, the J end lost 0 bases, and 14 bases lay between the germline ends. CDR3 length: 16 residues. Germline CDR1 reads SGHRS; CDR2 reads YFSETQ. CDR3 protein: CASSLMDSSSSYEQYF. The CDR3 DNA follows: TGCGCCAGCAGCTTGATGGACTCCTCCAGCTCCTACGAGCAGTACTTC.

The chain combines TRBV6-1 with TRBJ1-4; 8 positions match TRBD1. Trimming removed 6 bases from V and 8 bases from J; junction bases left unmatched: 8. Germline loops: CDR1 MNHNS, CDR2 SASEGT. There are 14 residues in the CDR3. CDR3 DNA: TGTGCCAGCAGACAAGCAGGGGGCGAGGAAAAACTGTTTTTT. Amino acid sequence: CASRQAGGEEKLFF.

The chain carries TRBV29-1 and TRBJ1-6; 8 bases agree with TRBD1. Germline CDR1 reads SQVTM; CDR2 reads ANQGSEA. The CDR3 loop spans 13 amino acids. The V and J ends lost 6 bases and 6 bases, in that order; junction bases with no gene match: 4. The CDR3 protein is CSVQGAANSPLHF. CDR3 DNA sequence: TGCAGCGTGCAGGGGGCCGCTAATTCACCCCTCCACTTT.

The V gene is TRBV2, the J gene TRBJ2-6; 10 bases agree with TRBD2. CDR1 and CDR2 (germline): SNHLY, FYNNEI. With V trimmed by 3 bases and J by 2 bases, 10 bases remained unmatched. The CDR3 has 19 amino acids. The CDR3 loop reads CASSDHASGGPPGANVLTF. CDR3 nucleotides: TGTGCCAGCAGTGATCATGCTAGCGGGGGTCCTCCTGGGGCCAACGTCCTGACTTTC.